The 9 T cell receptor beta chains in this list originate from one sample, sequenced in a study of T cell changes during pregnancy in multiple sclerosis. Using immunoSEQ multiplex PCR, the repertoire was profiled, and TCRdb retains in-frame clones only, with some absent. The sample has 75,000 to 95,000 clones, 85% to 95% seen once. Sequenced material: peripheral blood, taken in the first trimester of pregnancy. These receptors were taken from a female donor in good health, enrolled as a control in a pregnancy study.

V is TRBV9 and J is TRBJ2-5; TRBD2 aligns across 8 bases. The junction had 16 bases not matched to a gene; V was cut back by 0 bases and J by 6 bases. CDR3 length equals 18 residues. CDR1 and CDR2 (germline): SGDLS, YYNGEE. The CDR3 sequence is CASSVAGASGPGGQTQYF. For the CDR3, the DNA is TGTGCCAGCAGCGTAGCAGGGGCTAGCGGGCCCGGTGGGCAGACCCAGTACTTC.

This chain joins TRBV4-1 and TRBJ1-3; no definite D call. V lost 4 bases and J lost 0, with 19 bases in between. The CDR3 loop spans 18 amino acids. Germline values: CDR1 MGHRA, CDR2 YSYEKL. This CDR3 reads CASSPTEQIYNSGNTIYF. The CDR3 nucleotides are TGCGCCAGCAGCCCCACTGAACAGATCTACAACTCTGGAAACACCATATATTTT.

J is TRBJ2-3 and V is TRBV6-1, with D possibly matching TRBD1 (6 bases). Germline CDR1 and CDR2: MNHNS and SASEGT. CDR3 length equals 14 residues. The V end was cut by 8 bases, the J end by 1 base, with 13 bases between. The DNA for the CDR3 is TGTGCCAGCCGGGCGCAGGGGCGCACAGATACGCAGTATTTT. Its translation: CASRAQGRTDTQYF.

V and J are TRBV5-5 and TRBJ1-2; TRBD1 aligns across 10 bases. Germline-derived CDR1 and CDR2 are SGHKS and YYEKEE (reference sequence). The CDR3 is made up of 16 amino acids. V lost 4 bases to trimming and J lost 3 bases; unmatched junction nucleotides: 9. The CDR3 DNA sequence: TGTGCCAGCAGCCCCTCCTGGGACAGGGGTGACTATGGCTACACCTTC. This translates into CASSPSWDRGDYGYTF.

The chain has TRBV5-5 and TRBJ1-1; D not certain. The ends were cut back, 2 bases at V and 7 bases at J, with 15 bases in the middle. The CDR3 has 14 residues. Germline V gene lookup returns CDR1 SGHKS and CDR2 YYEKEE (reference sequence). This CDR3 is CASSFVRGLDEAFF. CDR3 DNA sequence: TGTGCCAGCAGCTTTGTTCGCGGGTTGGATGAAGCTTTCTTT.

In DNA, the CDR3 is TGTGCCAGCAGTGACTCAACTGGTTCGCAGCCCCAGCATTTT. The encoded protein is CASSDSTGSQPQHF. The chain is built from TRBV6-4 and TRBJ1-5; D unresolved. With 0 bases removed from V and 7 bases from J, the gap between germline ends came to 10 bases. This CDR3 has 14 amino acids. Germline values: CDR1 MRHNA, CDR2 SNTAGT.

DNA for the CDR3: TGCGCCAGCAGCCAAGCCGGGAACTATGGCTACACCTTC. It yields the protein CASSQAGNYGYTF. The rearrangement uses TRBV4-3 and TRBJ1-2; no firm D call. V was cut by 1 base and J by 2 bases, with 5 bases left in between. This CDR3 contains 13 residues. Germline CDR1 is LGHNA and CDR2 is YSLEER.

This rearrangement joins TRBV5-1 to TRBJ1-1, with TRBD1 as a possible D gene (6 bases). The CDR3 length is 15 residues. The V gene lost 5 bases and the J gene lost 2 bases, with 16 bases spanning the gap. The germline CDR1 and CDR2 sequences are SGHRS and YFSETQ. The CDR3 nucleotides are TGCGCCAGCAGGGCCACAGGGTTCGAAAACACTGAAGCTTTCTTT. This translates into CASRATGFENTEAFF.

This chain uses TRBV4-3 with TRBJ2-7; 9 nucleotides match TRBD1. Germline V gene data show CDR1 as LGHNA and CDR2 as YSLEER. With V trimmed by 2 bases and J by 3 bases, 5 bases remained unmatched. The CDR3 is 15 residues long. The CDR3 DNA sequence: TGCGCCAGCAGCCAACTCTCGGACAGGGGCTACGAGCAGTACTTC. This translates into CASSQLSDRGYEQYF.